Presented here are 28 T cell receptor beta chains from one specimen sequenced in a study of blood T cells in healthy people across ages. A second PCR of about 7 to 12 cycles used a sample-barcoded 5' primer and a J-beta primer mix. A single record per CDR3 protein comes from TCRdb applying MiXCR to the 5' RACE reads. The sample includes around 970,000 distinct CDR3 sequences, just over 50% of them seen just once. The specimen sequenced was blood. The receptors stem from a woman aged 55-69 years in good health.

CDR3 DNA: TGTGCCAGCAGGCGGGAGAGGGGTACGCAGTATTTT. Amino acids: CASRRERGTQYF. This chain uses TRBV28 with TRBJ2-3; 7 bases agree with TRBD2. The trim removed 6 bases at V and 8 bases at J, leaving 5 bases unmatched. The germline CDR1 and CDR2 sequences are MDHEN and SYDVKM. This CDR3 has 12 amino acids.

The chain links TRBV28 to TRBJ1-5; TRBD1 aligns across 9 bases. Germline CDR1 is MDHEN and CDR2 is SYDVKM. J gave up 7 bases and V 4 bases, and 5 bases lay outside the gene matches. The CDR3 covers 14 residues. The CDR3 loop is CASSWDRVGQPQHF. Written as DNA, the CDR3 is TGTGCCAGCAGTTGGGACAGGGTTGGACAGCCCCAGCATTTT.

V and J are TRBV7-9 and TRBJ2-7; 7 nucleotides match TRBD1. The junction had 4 bases not matched to a gene; V was cut back by 2 bases and J by 3 bases. The CDR3 spans 14 residues. The germline CDR1 and CDR2 sequences are SEHNR and FQNEAQ (reference sequence). This CDR3 reads CASSLRGGDYEQYF. The CDR3 region has the DNA TGTGCCAGCAGCTTAAGAGGGGGCGACTACGAGCAGTACTTC.

The chain is built from TRBV7-9 and TRBJ1-4; D uncertain. Trimming took 5 bases from V and 0 from J, leaving 7 bases between them. Germline V lookup: CDR1 SEHNR, CDR2 FQNEAQ (reference sequence). The CDR3 has 14 residues. This CDR3 is CASSQKATNEKLFF. The CDR3 bases are TGTGCCAGCAGCCAAAAAGCAACTAATGAAAAACTGTTTTTT.

This sequence joins TRBV27 and TRBJ2-7, with 14 bases identical to TRBD2. The closer fit of TRBJ2-5 to the DNA end suggests the J call may be wrong. Germline V CDR1 and CDR2: MNHEY, SMNVEV (reference sequence). This CDR3 region has 16 residues. The CDR3 protein is CASSPGTSGSHETQYF. CDR3 DNA sequence: TGTGCCAGCAGTCCAGGGACTAGCGGGAGTCATGAGACCCAGTACTTC.

This sequence joins TRBV18 and TRBJ2-1, with 7 bases aligning to TRBD2. The germline gives CDR1 KGHSH, CDR2 LQKENI. The CDR3 is 17 residues long. The V segment lost 3 bases and the J segment 6 bases; nucleotides outside the gene matches: 14. CDR3 nucleotides: TGTGCCAGCTCACCCTCCCAGGTGGCGGGAGCTGTCAATGAGCAGTTCTTC. It is translated as CASSPSQVAGAVNEQFF. Full variable domain (outside the CDR3, taken from reference TRBV18 and TRBJ2-1): NAGVMQNPRHLVRRRGQEARLRCSPMKGHSHVYWYRQLPEEGLKFMVYLQKENIIDESGMPKERFSAEFPKEGPSILRIQQVVRGDSAAYFCASSPSQVAGAVNEQFFGPGTRLTVL.

The J gene is TRBJ2-5, the V gene TRBV9; TRBD2 might be the D (6 bases). Germline loops: CDR1 SGDLS, CDR2 YYNGEE. CDR3 size: 14 residues. V lost 1 base, J lost 11 bases, and 18 bases lay in between. CDR3 coding DNA: TGTGCCAGCAGCGTACGGAGGGATAAAGTGGAGCAGTACTTC. Protein sequence: CASSVRRDKVEQYF. Based on the CDR3 plus reference TRBV9 and TRBJ2-5, the full variable domain is DSGVTQTPKHLITATGQRVTLRCSPRSGDLSVYWYQQSLDQGLQFLIQYYNGEERAKGNILERFSAQQFPDLHSELNLSSLELGDSALYFCASSVRRDKVEQYFGPGTRLLVL.

This clonotype was observed many times. The chain recombines TRBV6-1 with TRBJ2-3; tentative D call: TRBD1 (6 bases). Per the germline V gene, CDR1 is MNHNS and CDR2 is SASEGT. This CDR3 is 16 amino acids long. V was cut by 6 bases and J by 2 bases, with 18 bases left in between. The CDR3 sequence is CASRGDNLRPTDTQYF. The DNA of the CDR3 is TGTGCCAGCAGGGGGGACAACCTTCGTCCCACAGATACGCAGTATTTT.

The genes are TRBV5-5 and TRBJ2-6; TRBD1 matches 8 bases. Germline V gene sequence: CDR1 SGHKS, CDR2 YYEKEE (reference sequence). V shed 3 bases and J 0 bases; nucleotides not matched to a gene: 5. This CDR3 is built from 17 residues. The CDR3 reads CASSWQGAYSGANVLTF. The CDR3 nucleotides read TGTGCCAGCAGCTGGCAGGGGGCCTACTCTGGGGCCAACGTCCTGACTTTC.

The chain carries TRBV4-1 and TRBJ2-4; 7 positions match TRBD2. The J call could be wrong; TRBJ2-7 is a better fit for the DNA end. The CDR3 runs to 17 residues. From germline, CDR1 is MGHRA and CDR2 YSYEKL. CDR3 DNA: TGCGCCAGCAGCCAAGGAGTATCGGGAGGTACATGGGGCGAGCAGTACTTC. This codes for CASSQGVSGGTWGEQYF.

This clonotype showed up just a few times. The V and J genes are TRBV6-2 or TRBV6-3 and TRBJ2-5, with D possibly TRBD2 on 6 matching bases. CDR3 size: 12 residues. In germline, CDR1 is MNHEY, CDR2 SVGEGT. Between the trimmed V and J ends, which lost 7 bases and 5 bases, there was a span of 11 bases. Written as DNA, the CDR3 is TGTGCCAGCACGGGAGTAGCTGAGACCCAGTACTTC. Its translation is CASTGVAETQYF.

This clonotype was observed a handful of times. V gene TRBV15 combines with J gene TRBJ2-7; the match to TRBD2 covers 10 bases. J was trimmed by 2 bases and V by 3 bases; bases with no gene match: 4. The CDR3 length is 15 residues. The germline gives CDR1 LNHNV, CDR2 YYDKDF (reference sequence). The CDR3 protein is CATSRAGTSAYEQYF. In nucleotides, the CDR3 is TGTGCCACCAGCAGGGCCGGGACTAGCGCCTACGAGCAGTACTTC.

CDR3 bases: TGTGCCAGCAGTGAATCGGCAGGGTGGGAGACCCAGTACTTC. It translates to CASSESAGWETQYF. The chain recombines TRBV6-1 with TRBJ2-5, with D possibly being TRBD1 (5 bases). The CDR3 runs 14 residues. Germline V gives CDR1 MNHNS, CDR2 SASEGT. V lost 2 bases and J lost 5, with 12 bases in between.

In regard to this clonotype: Since a much larger clone is just one base distant, this may be a read error. The rearrangement links TRBV27 to TRBJ2-5; perhaps TRBD2 as D (6 bases). The CDR3 sequence is 14 residues long. Germline V gene lookup returns CDR1 MNHEY and CDR2 SMNVEV (reference sequence). V shed 11 bases and J shed 4 bases, with 20 bases lying between them. CDR3 residues: CASSPLGRPETQYF. The CDR3 DNA sequence: TGTGCCTCTTCTCCCCTGGGGAGGCCAGAGACCCAGTACTTC.

V gene TRBV3-1 combines with J gene TRBJ2-5; 8 bases are shared with TRBD2. From germline, CDR1 is LGHDT and CDR2 YNNKEL (reference sequence). The CDR3 runs to 15 residues. Trimming cost V 1 base and J 11 bases; bases outside gene matches: 12. The DNA of the CDR3 is TGTGCCAGCAGCCAAGTTGCGGCGGGAGGACGGGAGCAGTACTTC. It codes for CASSQVAAGGREQYF.

This rearrangement joins TRBV7-2 to TRBJ2-1; 7 bases agree with TRBD1. There are 14 residues in the CDR3. Germline loops: CDR1 SGHTA, CDR2 FQGNSA. Unmatched junction bases numbered 13, after V lost 5 bases and J lost 12 bases. Here the CDR3 reads CASSPITQQGWQFF. CDR3 sequence (DNA): TGTGCCAGCAGCCCCATAACCCAACAGGGGTGGCAGTTCTTC.

The gene calls are TRBV18 and TRBJ2-4; D unresolved. The CDR3 consists of 15 residues. Germline V gene lookup returns CDR1 KGHSH and CDR2 LQKENI. V lost 2 bases to trimming and J lost 7 bases, with 15 bases between them. The CDR3 nucleotides read TGTGCCAGCTCACCAGGTCCCGTGAGGAAGAACATTCAGTACTTC. This encodes CASSPGPVRKNIQYF.

The gene calls are TRBV20-1 and TRBJ2-4, with D perhaps given as TRBD1 or TRBD2 (6 bases each). This CDR3 spans 13 amino acids. Germline lookup yields CDR1 DFQATT and CDR2 SNEGSKA (reference sequence). V lost 6 bases to trimming and J lost 7 bases, with 16 bases between them. CDR3 residues: CSASRGGLNIQYF. DNA of the CDR3: TGCAGTGCCTCCCGAGGGGGGTTGAACATTCAGTACTTC.

The chain is built from TRBV7-9 and TRBJ2-4; D is ambiguous. The CDR3 length is 12 residues. V gave up 2 bases and J gave up 13 bases, with 12 bases separating them. Germline loops: CDR1 SEHNR, CDR2 FQNEAQ (reference sequence). CDR3 sequence: CASSLSDAEQYF. The DNA for the CDR3 is TGTGCCAGCAGCTTATCGGACGCTGAGCAGTACTTC.

The V and J genes are TRBV7-6 and TRBJ2-7; 10 bases align to TRBD2. The J segment lost 3 bases and the V segment lost 0 bases, leaving 5 bases of the junction unmatched. Germline V gives CDR1 SGHVS, CDR2 FNYEAQ. This CDR3 region has 16 residues. The CDR3 DNA follows: TGTGCCAGCAGCTTAGCTCTAGCGGGAGCCATCTACGAGCAGTACTTC. It encodes CASSLALAGAIYEQYF.

The chain carries TRBV20-1 and TRBJ2-6; maybe TRBD1 (5 bases). Trimming cost V 1 base and J 4 bases, with 17 bases left between them. In germline, CDR1 is DFQATT, CDR2 SNEGSKA (reference sequence). The CDR3 extends over 17 amino acids. This CDR3 reads CSARGRGVETGANVLTF. The CDR3 nucleotides read TGCAGTGCTAGAGGTAGGGGCGTGGAAACCGGGGCCAACGTCCTGACTTTC.

The chain couples TRBV18 to TRBJ2-1, with 10 bases fitting TRBD2. The CDR3 has 17 amino acids. The junction had 11 bases not matched to a gene; V was cut back by 4 bases and J by 5 bases. Germline values: CDR1 KGHSH, CDR2 LQKENI. The CDR3 DNA reads as TGTGCCAGCTCACGTCTTATACCTAGCGGGGGAAACAATGAGCAGTTCTTC. This translates into CASSRLIPSGGNNEQFF.

DNA of the CDR3: TGTGCCTGGAGTGTTGGACAGGGTTATGGCTACACCTTC. It yields the protein CAWSVGQGYGYTF. This chain connects TRBV30 to TRBJ1-2; 8 positions agree with TRBD1. The CDR3 totals 13 residues. CDR1 is GTSNPN and CDR2 is SVGIG in the germline V gene (reference sequence). V shed 0 bases and J 5 bases; nucleotides not matched to a gene: 2.

This chain uses TRBV10-3 with TRBJ2-5; no clear D gene. The CDR3 is 14 residues long. CDR1 and CDR2 (germline): ENHRY, SYGVKD. Trimming shortened V by 3 bases and J by 7 bases, and 15 bases separated the two germline ends. The CDR3 sequence is CAISDRQPMGTQYF. CDR3 in DNA: TGTGCCATCAGTGATAGGCAGCCGATGGGGACCCAGTACTTC.

The V gene is TRBV6-4, the J gene TRBJ1-5, with no clear D. Germline V gives CDR1 MRHNA, CDR2 SNTAGT. The CDR3 extends over 13 amino acids. V was trimmed by 7 bases and J by 4 bases, leaving 11 bases between them. The CDR3 DNA reads TGTGCCAGCATAGAGGTTACAAATCAGCCCCAGCATTTT. It specifies CASIEVTNQPQHF.

V is TRBV20-1 and J is TRBJ1-5; a weak D match, TRBD1 (6 bases). The CDR3 sequence is 14 residues long. V lost 3 bases and J lost 3, with 12 bases in between. Germline V gene sequence: CDR1 DFQATT, CDR2 SNEGSKA (reference sequence). This chain's CDR3 is CSASRGAPNQPQHF. Here the CDR3 DNA reads TGCAGTGCTAGTCGGGGGGCCCCCAATCAGCCCCAGCATTTT.

The CDR3 protein is CASSQGQGLNQPQHF. CDR3 coding DNA: TGTGCCAGCAGTCAAGGGCAGGGACTCAATCAGCCCCAGCATTTT. V gene TRBV7-9 combines with J gene TRBJ1-5, with D possibly matching TRBD1 (5 bases). This CDR3 is built from 15 residues. Germline V gene sequence: CDR1 SEHNR, CDR2 FQNEAQ (reference sequence). V lost 6 bases, J lost 3 bases, and 15 bases lay in between.

This rearrangement joins TRBV7-9 to TRBJ1-3, with unresolved D. With 5 bases removed from V and 0 bases from J, the gap between germline ends came to 8 bases. Germline-derived CDR1 and CDR2 are SEHNR and FQNEAQ (reference sequence). This CDR3 has 14 residues. CDR3 protein: CASSPLSSGNTIYF. The CDR3 nucleotides read TGTGCCAGCAGCCCCTTAAGCTCTGGAAACACCATATATTTT.